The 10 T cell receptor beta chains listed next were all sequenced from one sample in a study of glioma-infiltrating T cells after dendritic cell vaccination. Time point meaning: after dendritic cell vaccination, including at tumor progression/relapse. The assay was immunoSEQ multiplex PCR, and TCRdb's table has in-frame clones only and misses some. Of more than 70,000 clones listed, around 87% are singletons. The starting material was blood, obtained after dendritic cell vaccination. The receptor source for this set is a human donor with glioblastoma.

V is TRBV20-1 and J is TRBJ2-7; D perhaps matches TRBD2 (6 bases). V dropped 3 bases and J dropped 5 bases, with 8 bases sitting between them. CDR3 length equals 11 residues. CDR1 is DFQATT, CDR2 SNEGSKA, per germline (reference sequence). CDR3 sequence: CSASGSDEQYF. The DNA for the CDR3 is TGCAGTGCTAGCGGGAGTGACGAGCAGTACTTC.

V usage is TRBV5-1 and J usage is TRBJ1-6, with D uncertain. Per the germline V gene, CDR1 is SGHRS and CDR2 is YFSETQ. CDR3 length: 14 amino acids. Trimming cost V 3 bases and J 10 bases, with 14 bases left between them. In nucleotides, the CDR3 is TGCGCCAGCAGCTCCGAGGCCCAAATCTCACCCCTCCACTTT. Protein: CASSSEAQISPLHF.

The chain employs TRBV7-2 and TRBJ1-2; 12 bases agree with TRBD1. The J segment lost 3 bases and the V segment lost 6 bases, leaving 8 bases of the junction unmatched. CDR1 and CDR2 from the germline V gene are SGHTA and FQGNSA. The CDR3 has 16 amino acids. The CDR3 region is CASRPVGTGGHYGYTF. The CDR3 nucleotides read TGTGCCAGCAGGCCGGTTGGGACAGGGGGCCACTATGGCTACACCTTC.

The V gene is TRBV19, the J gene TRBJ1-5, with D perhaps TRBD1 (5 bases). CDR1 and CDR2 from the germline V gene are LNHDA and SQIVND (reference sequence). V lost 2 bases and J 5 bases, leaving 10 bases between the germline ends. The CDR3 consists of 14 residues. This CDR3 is CASSIKGGDQPQHF. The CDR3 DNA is TGTGCCAGTAGTATAAAAGGAGGGGATCAGCCCCAGCATTTT.

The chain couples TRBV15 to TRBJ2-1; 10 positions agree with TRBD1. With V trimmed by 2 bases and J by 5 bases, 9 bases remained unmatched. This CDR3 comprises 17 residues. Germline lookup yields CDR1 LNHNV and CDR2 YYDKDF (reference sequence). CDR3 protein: CATSRSIPGTGDNEQFF. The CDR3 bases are TGTGCCACCAGCAGATCTATTCCCGGGACAGGGGACAATGAGCAGTTCTTC.

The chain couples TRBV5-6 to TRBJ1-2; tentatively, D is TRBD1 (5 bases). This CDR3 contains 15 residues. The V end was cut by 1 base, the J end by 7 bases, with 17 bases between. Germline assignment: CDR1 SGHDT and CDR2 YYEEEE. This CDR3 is CASSLIDPQVGGYTF. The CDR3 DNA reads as TGTGCCAGCAGCTTGATCGATCCACAGGTCGGTGGCTACACCTTC.

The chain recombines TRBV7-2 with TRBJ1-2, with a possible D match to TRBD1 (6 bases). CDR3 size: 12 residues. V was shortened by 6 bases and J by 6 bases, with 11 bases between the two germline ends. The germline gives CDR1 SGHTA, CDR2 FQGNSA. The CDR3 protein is CASSQGWDGYTF. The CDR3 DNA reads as TGTGCCAGCAGTCAGGGGTGGGATGGCTACACCTTC.

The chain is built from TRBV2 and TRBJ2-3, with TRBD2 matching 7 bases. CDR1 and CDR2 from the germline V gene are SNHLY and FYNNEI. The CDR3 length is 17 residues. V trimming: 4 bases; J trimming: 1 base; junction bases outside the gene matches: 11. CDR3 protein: CASSARRLAGGTDTQYF. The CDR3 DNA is TGTGCCAGCAGTGCTCGGCGGTTGGCGGGGGGCACAGATACGCAGTATTTT.

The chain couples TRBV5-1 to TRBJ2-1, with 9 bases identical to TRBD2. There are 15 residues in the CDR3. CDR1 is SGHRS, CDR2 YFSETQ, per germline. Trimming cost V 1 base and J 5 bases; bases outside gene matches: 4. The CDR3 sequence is CASSLMASGNNEQFF. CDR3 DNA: TGCGCCAGCAGCTTGATGGCTAGCGGGAACAATGAGCAGTTCTTC.

The CDR3 loop is CASSLPVEQFF. In DNA form, the CDR3 reads TGTGCCAGCAGTCTCCCGGTTGAGCAGTTCTTC. This chain links TRBV2 with TRBJ2-1; D uncertain. V was trimmed by 5 bases and J by 9 bases, leaving 8 bases between them. The germline CDR1 and CDR2 sequences are SNHLY and FYNNEI. This CDR3 contains 11 residues. Filled out from reference TRBV2 and TRBJ2-1, the complete variable domain reads EPEVTQTPSHQVTQMGQEVILRCVPISNHLYFYWYRQILGQKVEFLVSFYNNEISEKSEIFDDQFSVERPDGSNFTLKIRSTKLEDSAMYFCASSLPVEQFFGPGTRLTVL.